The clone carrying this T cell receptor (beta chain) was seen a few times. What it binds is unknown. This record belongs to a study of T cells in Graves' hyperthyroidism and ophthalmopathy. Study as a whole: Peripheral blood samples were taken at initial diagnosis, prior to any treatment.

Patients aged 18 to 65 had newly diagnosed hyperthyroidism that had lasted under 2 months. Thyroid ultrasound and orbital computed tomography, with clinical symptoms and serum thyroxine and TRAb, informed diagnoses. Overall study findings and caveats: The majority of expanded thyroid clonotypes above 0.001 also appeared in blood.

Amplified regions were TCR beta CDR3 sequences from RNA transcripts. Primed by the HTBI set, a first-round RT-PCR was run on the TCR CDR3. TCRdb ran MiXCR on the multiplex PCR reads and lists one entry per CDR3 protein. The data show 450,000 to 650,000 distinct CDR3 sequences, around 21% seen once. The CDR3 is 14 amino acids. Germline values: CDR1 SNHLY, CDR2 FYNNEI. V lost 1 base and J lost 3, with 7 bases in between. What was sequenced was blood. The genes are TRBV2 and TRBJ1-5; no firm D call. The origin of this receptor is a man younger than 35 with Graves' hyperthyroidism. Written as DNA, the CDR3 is TGTGCCAGCAGTGAAGACAGAAACAATCAGCCCCAGCATTTT. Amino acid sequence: CASSEDRNNQPQHF.